Shown below are 3 T cell receptor beta chains from a single sample sequenced in a study of regulatory T cells in long-lasting Graves disease. Time point here: newly diagnosed GD, antithyroid drugs for less than 3 months. PBMCs were the source of the RNA used for TCR sequencing. In building TCR beta libraries, iRepertoire HTBI primers were used together with Arm-PCR of CDR3 regions. TCRdb reprocessed the multiplex PCR reads via MiXCR and lists one record per CDR3 protein. The sample shows 400,000 to 500,000 distinct CDR3 sequences, over 14% of them seen only once. This same sample was also part of a study on T cells in Graves' hyperthyroidism and ophthalmopathy.

Sequencing was performed on peripheral blood mononuclear cells (PBMCs), taken at new diagnosis, from a patient treated with antithyroid drugs. Receptors originate from a woman aged 40-49 years with Graves disease.

This clonotype was counted between two and nine times. V is TRBV19 and J is TRBJ2-1; D tentatively reads TRBD1 or TRBD2 (5 bases each). The germline V gene has CDR1 LNHDA and CDR2 SQIVND (reference sequence). Trimming removed 8 bases at V and 3 bases at J, with 11 bases between. The CDR3 has 13 amino acids. Here the CDR3 reads CASGRDRYNEQFF. The CDR3 DNA follows: TGTGCCAGTGGCCGGGACCGCTACAATGAGCAGTTCTTC.

The sample holds many counts of this clonotype. The chain employs TRBV28 and TRBJ2-3; TRBD2 is a possible D gene (6 bases). This CDR3 has 13 amino acids. The germline V gene encodes CDR1 MDHEN and CDR2 SYDVKM. The V and J ends lost 5 bases and 7 bases respectively, with 13 bases between them. The CDR3 DNA is TGTGCCAGCAGTCTTAAACTAGCTCATACGCAGTATTTT. It encodes CASSLKLAHTQYF.

This clonotype was recorded many times. The gene calls are TRBV6-2 or TRBV6-3 and TRBJ2-3; 10 bases are a match to TRBD1. J gave up 5 bases and V 4 bases, and 9 bases lay outside the gene matches. Germline V CDR1 and CDR2: MNHEY, SVGEGT. The length of the CDR3 is 16 residues. This CDR3 reads CASSSSGTGARDTQYF. The CDR3 DNA is TGTGCCAGCAGTTCCTCCGGGACAGGGGCTCGAGATACGCAGTATTTT.